These T cell receptor beta chains were read from a single sample in a study of PD-1 blockade in classical Hodgkin lymphoma. Profiling relied on immunoSEQ multiplex PCR, and the TCRdb table lists in-frame clones only, not all of them. The sample records roughly 70,000 clones, roughly 92% being singletons. The sample was peripheral blood mononuclear cells (PBMCs). These receptors all stem from a human donor with classical Hodgkin lymphoma. Both conserved end residues are part of each CDR3. D genes are given only for firm matches. Some rows mark clone size as missing; the rest say once, few, many or name a class of expanded clone.

.,.,TRBV5-4,TRBJ2-7,TGTGCCAGCAGCTTCCCCGGGACAACCGTATACGAGCAGTACTTC,CASSFPGTTVYEQYF
once,.,TRBV10-3,TRBJ2-1,TGTGCCATCAGTCCGAGGGGGGGATCCTCCTACAATGAGCAGTTCTTC,CAISPRGGSSYNEQFF
.,TRBD1,TRBV25-1,TRBJ2-1,TGTGCCAGCAGTGAAGCCGGGACAGGGGTGGTCAATGAGCAGTTCTTC,CASSEAGTGVVNEQFF
.,TRBD1,TRBV6-5,TRBJ2-3,TGTGCCAGCAGTAACAGGGGGTCCACAGATACGCAGTATTTT,CASSNRGSTDTQYF
.,.,TRBV27,TRBJ2-3,TGTGCCAGCAGTCCCCCCATGGGTGTGCCCACAGATACGCAGTATTTT,CASSPPMGVPTDTQYF
.,TRBD1,TRBV28,TRBJ2-7,TGTGCCAGCAGTCGTCCGGGACAGAGGGCCTACGAGCAGTACTTC,CASSRPGQRAYEQYF
.,.,TRBV6-6,TRBJ2-5,TGTGCCAGCAGTTACTCGATCTTAGCGTCTGAGACCCAGTACTTC,CASSYSILASETQYF
.,.,TRBV14,TRBJ1-5,TGTGCCAGCAGCCAAGCAGGGTCTCAGCCCCAGCATTTT,CASSQAGSQPQHF
.,.,TRBV11-2,TRBJ1-2,TGTGCCAGCAGCTTGTCGGGGGCTGGGTATGGCTACACCTTC,CASSLSGAGYGYTF
.,TRBD2,TRBV27,TRBJ2-7,TGTGCCAGCAGGGCTAGCGGGAGAGGGGAGCAGTACTTC,CASRASGRGEQYF
.,.,TRBV4-1,TRBJ2-1,TGCGCCAGCAGCCAAGGACTGGGCCGGTGGGGTGAGCAGTTCTTC,CASSQGLGRWGEQFF
.,.,TRBV9,TRBJ2-5,TGTGCCAGCAGCGTACTGGGGAGTGTAGGTGAGACCCAGTACTTC,CASSVLGSVGETQYF
.,.,TRBV6-5,TRBJ1-2,TGTGCCAGCAGTTACGCCCAGCCGAATTATGGCTACACCTTC,CASSYAQPNYGYTF
once,TRBD1,TRBV5-1,TRBJ2-7,TGCGCCAGCAGCCCAAGTCCCACAGGGGAATTCGCCTACGAGCAGTACTTC,CASSPSPTGEFAYEQYF
.,.,TRBV18,TRBJ2-5,TGTGCCAGCTCACCCCGGGTCCAAGAGACCCAGTACTTC,CASSPRVQETQYF
.,TRBD1,TRBV27,TRBJ2-7,TGTGCCAGCAGTTTATTGGGACAGGGGGAGAACGAGCAGTACTTC,CASSLLGQGENEQYF
.,.,TRBV4-1,TRBJ2-7,TGCGCCAGCAGCCAAGACCAGGGTATCTACGAGCAGTACTTC,CASSQDQGIYEQYF
.,.,TRBV5-8,TRBJ2-5,TGTGCCAGCAGCTTGACAGGGAGGGAGACCCAGTACTTC,CASSLTGRETQYF
.,.,TRBV9,TRBJ2-5,TGTGCCAGCAGCGTAGGACAACAAGAGACCCAGTACTTC,CASSVGQQETQYF
.,.,TRBV7-9,TRBJ2-1,TGTGCCAGCAGCCCGGCCCCCAAGCAGTTCTTC,CASSPAPKQFF
.,.,TRBV10-3,TRBJ1-1,TGTGCCATCAGTGAGTCGGGGGGACACACTGAAGCTTTCTTT,CAISESGGHTEAFF
.,.,TRBV5-1,TRBJ2-2,TGCGCCAGCAGCTGGGCTGCCGGGAACGGGGAGCTGTTTTTT,CASSWAAGNGELFF
.,TRBD2,TRBV7-9,TRBJ2-1,TGTGCCACTCAGCGGGACGTTGGGCGGGAGAGCCACAATGAGCAGTTCTTC,CATQRDVGRESHNEQFF
.,TRBD1,TRBV7-9,TRBJ2-3,TGTGCCAGCAACGGACAGGGGGTAGCAGATACGCAGTATTTT,CASNGQGVADTQYF
.,.,TRBV7-3,TRBJ1-2,TGTGCCAGCAGCAGTACTCGGGGGAAAGGCTACACCTTC,CASSSTRGKGYTF
.,.,TRBV7-2,TRBJ2-3,TGTGCCAGCAGCTTAGCACCGCTCGGCACAGATACGCAGTATTTT,CASSLAPLGTDTQYF
.,.,TRBV19,TRBJ2-2,TGTGCCAGTTCGGACCGCCCAGGTCACGGGGAGCTGTTTTTT,CASSDRPGHGELFF
.,.,TRBV7-2,TRBJ2-2,TGTGCCAGCAGCTTACACACCGGGGAGCTGTTTTTT,CASSLHTGELFF
.,.,TRBV5-4,TRBJ2-2,TGTGCCAGCAGCCCTGAACCGGGAGACACCGGGGAGCTGTTTTTT,CASSPEPGDTGELFF
.,TRBD2,TRBV28,TRBJ2-1,TGTGCCAGCAGTTTGGCTAGCGGGAGGAGCTCCTACAATGAGCAGTTCTTC,CASSLASGRSSYNEQFF
once,.,TRBV7-9,TRBJ1-5,TGTGCCAGCAGCTCCTCAAGAGTCAATCAGCCCCAGCATTTT,CASSSSRVNQPQHF
.,TRBD1,TRBV6-1,TRBJ1-2,TGTGCCAGCAGTGAATCTGGGGGGACAGCCTATGGCTACACCTTC,CASSESGGTAYGYTF
.,.,TRBV12-5,TRBJ2-2,TGTGCTAGTGGTTTGGTAATGGACACCGGGGAGCTGTTTTTT,CASGLVMDTGELFF
.,.,TRBV6-5,TRBJ1-2,TGTGCCAGCAGTAGGGGGTATAACTATGGCTACACCTTC,CASSRGYNYGYTF
.,.,TRBV7-6,TRBJ2-1,TGTGCCAGCAGCTTAGCTTGGGGGAAAGGATCCCTTGAGCAGTTCTTC,CASSLAWGKGSLEQFF
.,.,TRBV10-3,TRBJ1-1,TGTGCCATCAGTTGGACGGGAGTGAACACTGAAGCTTTCTTT,CAISWTGVNTEAFF